This T cell receptor beta chain was captured in a study of CD8 T cells in ankylosing spondylitis. General study results and limits: Disease-linked clones reportedly concentrated significantly in matched ankylosing spondylitis synovial fluid.

Germline CDR1 SGHRS, CDR2 YFSETQ. V lost 4 bases to trimming and J lost 5 bases, with 19 bases between them. The length of the CDR3 is 15 residues. MiXCR, run by TCRdb on the 5' RACE reads, gives a single entry per CDR3 protein. The top ten hold more than 10% of the sample, which has about 130,000 distinct CDR3 sequences, about 7% seen once. This clonotype appeared a few times. What it recognizes is unknown. Sequencing was carried out using blood, either unsorted or a sorted T cell fraction (not recorded which). The receptor was isolated from a male donor with ankylosing spondylitis or in good health (not recorded which). The V gene is TRBV5-1, the J gene TRBJ2-7; tentatively, D is TRBD2 (5 bases). The CDR3 DNA sequence: TGCGCCAGCAGCGCTGGACTCACGCAGTGGGACGAGCAGTACTTC. It codes for CASSAGLTQWDEQYF.